The next 8 T cell receptor beta chains were all read from a single sample in a study of T-cell reconstitution after alpha-beta-depleted transplantation in children. Preparation of the TCRbeta library used unique molecular identifiers. TCRdb called the PCR reads again in MiXCR, with one record for every CDR3 protein. The sample shows around 680,000 distinct CDR3 sequences, over 15% of them seen only once. This specimen consisted of PBMCs from the stem cell graft donor, obtained from the stem cell graft. All receptors derive from a human donor who donated a stem cell graft to a child with acute myeloid leukemia.

The chain employs TRBV18 and TRBJ1-3; perhaps TRBD1 as D (5 bases). Germline CDR1 is KGHSH and CDR2 is LQKENI. The CDR3 runs 16 residues. Trimming removed 3 bases at V and 0 bases at J, with 12 bases between. The CDR3 DNA is TGTGCCAGCTCACCTTTTGACAGAGACTCTGGAAACACCATATATTTT. Its protein product is CASSPFDRDSGNTIYF.

This clonotype was seen more than once but under ten times. CDR3 sequence (DNA): TGTGCCAGCAGCCAAGATATGGTGGCCGCCTACGAGCAGTACTTC. It yields the protein CASSQDMVAAYEQYF. The rearrangement joins TRBV3-1 to TRBJ2-7; D gene ambiguous. Trimming left V 0 bases short and J 2 bases short, with 11 bases between. The CDR3 is 15 residues long. Germline V gene sequence: CDR1 LGHDT, CDR2 YNNKEL (reference sequence).

J is TRBJ2-3 and V is TRBV7-8; 8 nucleotides match TRBD1. This CDR3 has 15 amino acids. Losses at the gene ends were 6 bases for V and 2 bases for J; bases not matched to a gene: 7. The germline gives CDR1 SGHVS, CDR2 FQNEAQ. The CDR3 sequence is CASRSGTGLTDTQYF. The DNA for the CDR3 is TGTGCCAGCAGGTCGGGGACAGGACTCACAGATACGCAGTATTTT.

This clonotype was seen at least ten times. The chain combines TRBV5-5 with TRBJ2-7, with D tentatively TRBD2 (6 bases). The V end lost 4 bases, the J end lost 7 bases, and 9 bases lay between the germline ends. CDR1 is SGHKS, CDR2 YYEKEE, per germline (reference sequence). The CDR3 has 11 amino acids. CDR3 residues: CASSIGGEQYF. CDR3 in DNA: TGTGCCAGCAGCATCGGAGGGGAGCAGTACTTC.

Many counts were recorded for this clonotype. The chain uses TRBV20-1 and TRBJ1-6; TRBD1 might be the D (5 bases). The germline gives CDR1 DFQATT, CDR2 SNEGSKA (reference sequence). The CDR3 length is 16 residues. The V end was cut by 0 bases, the J end by 7 bases, with 16 bases between. The CDR3 spells CSARDRSGLRNSPLHF. The CDR3 DNA is TGCAGTGCTAGAGATCGTTCAGGGCTCCGGAATTCACCCCTCCACTTT.

This clonotype was observed many times. V usage is TRBV20-1 and J usage is TRBJ2-3; D perhaps matches TRBD1 (6 bases). Germline V lookup: CDR1 DFQATT, CDR2 SNEGSKA (reference sequence). The CDR3 contains 15 residues. The V and J ends lost 1 base and 4 bases respectively, with 15 bases between them. The CDR3 coding sequence is TGCAGTGCTAGAGGGTCACAGGGATTCGCAGATACGCAGTATTTT. Translation: CSARGSQGFADTQYF.

The chain carries TRBV28 and TRBJ2-5; D possibly corresponds to TRBD1 (7 bases). This CDR3 has 15 amino acids. Trimming left V 2 bases short and J 5 bases short, with 15 bases between. The V gene's germline CDR1 is MDHEN and CDR2 SYDVKM. The CDR3 here is CASSLGAGGWETQYF. As DNA, the CDR3 is TGTGCCAGCAGTTTAGGGGCAGGGGGGTGGGAGACCCAGTACTTC.

This clonotype has more than one count but fewer than ten. This chain links TRBV6-4 with TRBJ2-3; 8 bases are a match to TRBD2. Germline-derived CDR1 and CDR2 are MRHNA and SNTAGT. Losses at the gene ends were 4 bases for V and 4 bases for J; bases not matched to a gene: 1. CDR3 length: 13 residues. The CDR3 spells CASSVAGSDTQYF. CDR3 coding DNA: TGTGCCAGCAGTGTAGCGGGATCAGATACGCAGTATTTT.